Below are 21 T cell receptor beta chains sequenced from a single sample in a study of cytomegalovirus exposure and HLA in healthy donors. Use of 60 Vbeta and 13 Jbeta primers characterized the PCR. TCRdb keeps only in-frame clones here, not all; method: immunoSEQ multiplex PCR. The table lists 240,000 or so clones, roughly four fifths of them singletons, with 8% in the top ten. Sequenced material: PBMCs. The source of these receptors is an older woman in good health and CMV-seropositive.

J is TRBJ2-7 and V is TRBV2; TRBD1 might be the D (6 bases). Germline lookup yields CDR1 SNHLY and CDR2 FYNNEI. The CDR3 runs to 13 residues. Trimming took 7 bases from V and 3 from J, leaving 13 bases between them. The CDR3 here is CASKFTGSYEQYF. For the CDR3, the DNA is TGTGCCAGCAAGTTCACAGGGAGCTACGAGCAGTACTTC.

The DNA for the CDR3 is TGCAGCGTTGCCTTGAGACAGGGAAAAACTGAAGCTTTCTTT. It codes for CSVALRQGKTEAFF. J is TRBJ1-1 and V is TRBV29-1; 7 positions agree with TRBD1. Germline V gives CDR1 SQVTM, CDR2 ANQGSEA. The CDR3 is 14 amino acids. V lost 4 bases, J lost 5 bases, and 10 bases stayed unmatched.

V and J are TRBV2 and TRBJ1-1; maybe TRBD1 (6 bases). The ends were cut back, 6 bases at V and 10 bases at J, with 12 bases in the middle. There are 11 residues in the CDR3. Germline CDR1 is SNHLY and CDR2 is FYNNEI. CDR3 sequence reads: CASREQGSAFF. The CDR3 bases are TGTGCCAGCAGAGAACAGGGATCAGCTTTCTTT.

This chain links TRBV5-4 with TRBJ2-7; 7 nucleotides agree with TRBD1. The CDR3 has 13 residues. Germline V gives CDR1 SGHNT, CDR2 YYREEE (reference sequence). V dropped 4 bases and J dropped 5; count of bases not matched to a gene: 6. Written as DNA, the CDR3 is TGTGCCAGCAGCACCTGGACAGGCCACGAGCAGTACTTC. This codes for CASSTWTGHEQYF.

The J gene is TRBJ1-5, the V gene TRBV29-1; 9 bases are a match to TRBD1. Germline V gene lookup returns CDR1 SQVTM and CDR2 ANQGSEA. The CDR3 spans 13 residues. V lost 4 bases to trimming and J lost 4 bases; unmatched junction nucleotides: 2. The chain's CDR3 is CSVGDRANQPQHF. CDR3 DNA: TGCAGCGTTGGGGACAGGGCTAATCAGCCCCAGCATTTT.

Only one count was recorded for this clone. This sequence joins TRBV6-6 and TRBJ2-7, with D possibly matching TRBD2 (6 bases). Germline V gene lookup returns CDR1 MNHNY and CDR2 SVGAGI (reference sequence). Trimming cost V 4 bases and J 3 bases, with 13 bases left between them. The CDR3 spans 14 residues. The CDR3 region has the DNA TGTGCCAGCAGTTCGGGAGCTCCCCTCTACGAGCAGTACTTC. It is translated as CASSSGAPLYEQYF.

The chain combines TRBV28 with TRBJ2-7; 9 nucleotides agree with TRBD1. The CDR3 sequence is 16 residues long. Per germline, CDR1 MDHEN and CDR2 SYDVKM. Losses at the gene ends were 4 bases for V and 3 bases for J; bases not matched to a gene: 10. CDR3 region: CASSSAAGTGNYEQYF. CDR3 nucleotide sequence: TGTGCCAGCAGTTCCGCAGCCGGGACAGGGAACTACGAGCAGTACTTC.

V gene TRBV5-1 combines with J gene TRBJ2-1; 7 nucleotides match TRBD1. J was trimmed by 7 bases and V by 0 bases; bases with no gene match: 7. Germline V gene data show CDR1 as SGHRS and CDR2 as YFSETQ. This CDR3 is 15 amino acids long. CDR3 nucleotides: TGCGCCAGCAGCTTGGCCCCGACAGGGATGAATGAGCAGTTCTTC. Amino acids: CASSLAPTGMNEQFF.

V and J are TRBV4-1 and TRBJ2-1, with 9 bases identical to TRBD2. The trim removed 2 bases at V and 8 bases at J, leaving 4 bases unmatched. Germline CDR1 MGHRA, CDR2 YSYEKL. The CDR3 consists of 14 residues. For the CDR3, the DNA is TGCGCCAGCAGCCAACGACTAGCGGTCCATGAGCAGTTCTTC. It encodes CASSQRLAVHEQFF.

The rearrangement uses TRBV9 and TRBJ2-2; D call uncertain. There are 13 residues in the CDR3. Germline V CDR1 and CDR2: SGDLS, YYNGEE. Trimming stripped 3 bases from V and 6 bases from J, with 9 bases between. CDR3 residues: CASSDLNSGELFF. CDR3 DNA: TGTGCCAGCAGCGACTTAAATTCCGGGGAGCTGTTTTTT.

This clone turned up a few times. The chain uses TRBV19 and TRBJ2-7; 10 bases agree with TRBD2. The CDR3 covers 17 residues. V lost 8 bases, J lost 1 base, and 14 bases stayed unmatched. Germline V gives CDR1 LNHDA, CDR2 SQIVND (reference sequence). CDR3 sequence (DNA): TGTGCCAGTTCGGCTCAACTAGCGGGACGGTATTCCTACGAGCAGTACTTC. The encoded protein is CASSAQLAGRYSYEQYF.

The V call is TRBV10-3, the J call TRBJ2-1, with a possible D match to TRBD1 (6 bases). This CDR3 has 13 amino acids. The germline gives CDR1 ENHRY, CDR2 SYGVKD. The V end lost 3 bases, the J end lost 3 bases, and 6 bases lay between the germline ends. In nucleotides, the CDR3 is TGTGCCATCAGTGAACAGGGCTACAATGAGCAGTTCTTC. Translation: CAISEQGYNEQFF.

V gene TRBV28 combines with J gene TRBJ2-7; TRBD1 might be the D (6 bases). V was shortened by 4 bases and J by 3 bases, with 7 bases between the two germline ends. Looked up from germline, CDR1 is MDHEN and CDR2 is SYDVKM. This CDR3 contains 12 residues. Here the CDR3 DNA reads TGTGCCAGCAGTTACAGGGACTACGAGCAGTACTTC. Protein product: CASSYRDYEQYF.

This chain's CDR3 is CASSGTSGSRDEQFF. Here the CDR3 DNA reads TGTGCCAGCAGCGGGACTAGCGGGAGTAGGGATGAGCAGTTCTTC. The chain joins TRBV7-3 to TRBJ2-1; 14 nucleotides agree with TRBD2. The CDR3 has 15 residues. Germline V CDR1 and CDR2: SGHTA, FQGTGA. With V trimmed by 5 bases and J by 8 bases, 5 bases remained unmatched.

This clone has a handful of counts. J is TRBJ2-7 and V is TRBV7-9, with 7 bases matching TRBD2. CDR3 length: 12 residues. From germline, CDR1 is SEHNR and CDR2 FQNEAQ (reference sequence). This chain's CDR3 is CAGEGLFYEQYF. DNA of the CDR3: TGTGCAGGGGAGGGCCTGTTCTACGAGCAGTACTTC.

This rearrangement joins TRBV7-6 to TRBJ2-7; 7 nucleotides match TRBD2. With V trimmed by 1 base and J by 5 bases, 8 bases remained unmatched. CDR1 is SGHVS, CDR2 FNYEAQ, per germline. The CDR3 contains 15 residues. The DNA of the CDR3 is TGTGCCAGCAGCTTAGGTAGTGGCGGGAGTAACGAGCAGTACTTC. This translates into CASSLGSGGSNEQYF.

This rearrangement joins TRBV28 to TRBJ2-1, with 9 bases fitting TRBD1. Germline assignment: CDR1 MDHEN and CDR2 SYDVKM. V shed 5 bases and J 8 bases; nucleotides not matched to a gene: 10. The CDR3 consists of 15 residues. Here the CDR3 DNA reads TGTGCCAGCAGTCGCGGACAGGGGTACAGCGATGAGCAGTTCTTC. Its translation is CASSRGQGYSDEQFF.

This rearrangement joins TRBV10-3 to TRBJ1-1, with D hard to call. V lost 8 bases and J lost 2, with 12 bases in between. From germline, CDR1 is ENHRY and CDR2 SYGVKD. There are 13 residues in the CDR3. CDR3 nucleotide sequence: TGTGCCATCTCTCCGGAGGGAAACACTGAAGCTTTCTTT. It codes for CAISPEGNTEAFF.

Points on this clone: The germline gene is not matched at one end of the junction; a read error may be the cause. The CDR3 bases are TGTTCCAGCAGCTTGGGGACTAGCCGCTACGAGCAGTACTTC. Its translation: CSSSLGTSRYEQYF. The chain is built from TRBV7-9 and TRBJ2-7, with TRBD2 matching over 9 bases. This CDR3 is built from 14 residues. The germline CDR1 and CDR2 sequences are SEHNR and FQNEAQ (reference sequence).

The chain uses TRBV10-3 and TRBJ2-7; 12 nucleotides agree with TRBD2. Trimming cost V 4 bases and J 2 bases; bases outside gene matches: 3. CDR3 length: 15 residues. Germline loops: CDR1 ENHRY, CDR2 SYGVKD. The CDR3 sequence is CAISGTSGIPYEQYF. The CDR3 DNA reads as TGTGCCATCAGTGGGACTAGCGGGATACCCTACGAGCAGTACTTC.

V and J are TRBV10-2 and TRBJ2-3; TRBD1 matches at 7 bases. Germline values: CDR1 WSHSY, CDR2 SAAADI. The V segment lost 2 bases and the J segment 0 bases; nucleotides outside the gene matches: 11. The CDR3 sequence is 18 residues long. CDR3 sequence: CASSEGYRGPPSTDTQYF. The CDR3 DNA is TGCGCCAGCAGTGAGGGTTACAGGGGACCCCCTAGCACAGATACGCAGTATTTT.